This T cell receptor (beta chain) stems from a study of cytomegalovirus exposure and HLA in healthy donors. The wider study: As released early, the data held 70 million to 95 million unique TCRs from HLA-typed donors.

Study observations and caveats: The authors considered a cluster of highly shared sequence variants likely to be a sequencing artifact.

In the PCR, 60 Vbeta and 13 Jbeta primers were used. Method: immunoSEQ multiplex PCR; TCRdb's copy keeps in-frame clones and lacks some. This sample carries 85,000 to 130,000 clones, roughly a tenth of them seen once, and the ten largest clones take around 5.9%. This clone was found a few times. Antigen: not known. Germline values: CDR1 SGHRS, CDR2 YFSETQ. The CDR3 extends over 14 amino acids. Trimming at V came to 0 bases and at J to 4 bases, leaving 1 base not matched to a gene. Material for sequencing was PBMCs. This clonotype originated in a man in his forties or fifties in good health and CMV-seropositive. The chain has TRBV5-1 and TRBJ2-3; 8 nucleotides align to TRBD2. Here the CDR3 reads CASSLELAADTQYF. The CDR3 DNA reads as TGCGCCAGCAGCTTGGAACTAGCGGCAGATACGCAGTATTTT.